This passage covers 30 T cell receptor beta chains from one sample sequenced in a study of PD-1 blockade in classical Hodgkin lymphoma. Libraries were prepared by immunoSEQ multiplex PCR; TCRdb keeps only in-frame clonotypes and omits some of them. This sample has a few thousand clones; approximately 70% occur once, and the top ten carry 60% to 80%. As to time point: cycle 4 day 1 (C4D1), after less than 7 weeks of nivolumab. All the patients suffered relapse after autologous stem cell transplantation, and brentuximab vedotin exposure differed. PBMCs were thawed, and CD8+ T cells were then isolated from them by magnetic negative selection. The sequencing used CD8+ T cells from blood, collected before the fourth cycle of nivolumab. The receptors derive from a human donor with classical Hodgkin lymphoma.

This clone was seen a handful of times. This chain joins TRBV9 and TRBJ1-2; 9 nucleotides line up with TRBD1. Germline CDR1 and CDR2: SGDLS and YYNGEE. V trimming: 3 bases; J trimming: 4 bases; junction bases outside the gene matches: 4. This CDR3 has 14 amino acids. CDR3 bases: TGTGCCAGCAGCGCAAGGGACAGGGTCTATGGCTACACCTTC. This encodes CASSARDRVYGYTF.

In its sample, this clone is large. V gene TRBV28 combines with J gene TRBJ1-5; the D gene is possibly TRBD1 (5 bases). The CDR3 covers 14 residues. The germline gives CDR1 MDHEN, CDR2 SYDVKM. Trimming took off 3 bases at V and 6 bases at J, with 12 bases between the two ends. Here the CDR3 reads CASSFWQGGQPQHF. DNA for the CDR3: TGTGCCAGCAGTTTTTGGCAGGGCGGTCAGCCCCAGCATTTT.

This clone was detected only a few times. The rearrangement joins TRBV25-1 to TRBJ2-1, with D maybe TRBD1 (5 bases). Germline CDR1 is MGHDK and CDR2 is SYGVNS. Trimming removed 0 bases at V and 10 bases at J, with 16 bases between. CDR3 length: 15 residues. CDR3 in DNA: TGTGCCAGCAGTGAATATACCCAGGGAAGCCCGGAGCAGTTCTTC. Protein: CASSEYTQGSPEQFF.

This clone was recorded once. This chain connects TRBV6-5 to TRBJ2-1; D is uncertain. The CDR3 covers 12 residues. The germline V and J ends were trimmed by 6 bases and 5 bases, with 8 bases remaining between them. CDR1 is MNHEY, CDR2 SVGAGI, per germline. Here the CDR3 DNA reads TGTGCCAGCAGCGGGTGGGACAATGAGCAGTTCTTC. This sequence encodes CASSGWDNEQFF.

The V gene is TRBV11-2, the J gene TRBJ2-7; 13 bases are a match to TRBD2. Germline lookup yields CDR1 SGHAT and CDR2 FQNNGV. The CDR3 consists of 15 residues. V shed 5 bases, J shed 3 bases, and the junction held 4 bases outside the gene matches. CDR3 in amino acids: CASSVLAGGGYEQYF. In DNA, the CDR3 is TGTGCCAGCAGCGTACTAGCGGGGGGGGGCTACGAGCAGTACTTC.

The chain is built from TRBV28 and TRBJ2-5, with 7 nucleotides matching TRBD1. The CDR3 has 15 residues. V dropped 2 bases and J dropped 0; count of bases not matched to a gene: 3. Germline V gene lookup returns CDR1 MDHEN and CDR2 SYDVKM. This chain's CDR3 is CASSLGQENQETQYF. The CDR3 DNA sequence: TGTGCCAGCAGTTTAGGACAGGAGAACCAAGAGACCCAGTACTTC.

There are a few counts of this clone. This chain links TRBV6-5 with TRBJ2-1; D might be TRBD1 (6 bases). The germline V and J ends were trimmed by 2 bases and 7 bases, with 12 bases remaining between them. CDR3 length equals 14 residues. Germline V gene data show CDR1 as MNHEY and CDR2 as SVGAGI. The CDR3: CASSYDGTHNEQFF. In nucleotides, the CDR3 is TGTGCCAGCAGTTACGATGGGACACATAATGAGCAGTTCTTC.

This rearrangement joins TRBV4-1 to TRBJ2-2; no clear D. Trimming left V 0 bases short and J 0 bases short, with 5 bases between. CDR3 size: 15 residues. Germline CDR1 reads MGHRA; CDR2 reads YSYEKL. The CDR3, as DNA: TGCGCCAGCAGCCAAGAAGTCGCGAACACCGGGGAGCTGTTTTTT. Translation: CASSQEVANTGELFF.

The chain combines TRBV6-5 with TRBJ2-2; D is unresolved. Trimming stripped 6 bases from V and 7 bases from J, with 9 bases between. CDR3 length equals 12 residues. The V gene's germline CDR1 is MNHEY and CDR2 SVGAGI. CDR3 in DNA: TGTGCCAGCAGCAGGACCAACGGGGAGCTGTTTTTT. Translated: CASSRTNGELFF.

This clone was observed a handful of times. The CDR3 nucleotides are TGTGCCAGTACGAGACTTACTGAAGCTTTCTTT. This translates into CASTRLTEAFF. The rearrangement joins TRBV19 to TRBJ1-1; the D is unclear. CDR1 and CDR2 (germline): LNHDA, SQIVND (reference sequence). The V and J ends lost 7 bases and 5 bases respectively, with 8 bases between them. The CDR3 consists of 11 residues.

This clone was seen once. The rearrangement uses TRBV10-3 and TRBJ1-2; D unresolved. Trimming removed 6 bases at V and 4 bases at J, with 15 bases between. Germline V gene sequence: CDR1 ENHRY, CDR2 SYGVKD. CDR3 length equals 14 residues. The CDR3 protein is CAISWAGSLYGYTF. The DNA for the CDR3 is TGTGCCATCAGCTGGGCGGGGAGCCTCTATGGCTACACCTTC.

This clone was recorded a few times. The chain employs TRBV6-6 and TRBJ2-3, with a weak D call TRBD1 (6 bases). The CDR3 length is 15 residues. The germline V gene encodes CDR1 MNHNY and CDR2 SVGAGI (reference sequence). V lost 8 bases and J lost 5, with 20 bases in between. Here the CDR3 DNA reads TGTGCCAGCTATTCTGGTTACAGGGCAAAAGATACGCAGTATTTT. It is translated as CASYSGYRAKDTQYF.

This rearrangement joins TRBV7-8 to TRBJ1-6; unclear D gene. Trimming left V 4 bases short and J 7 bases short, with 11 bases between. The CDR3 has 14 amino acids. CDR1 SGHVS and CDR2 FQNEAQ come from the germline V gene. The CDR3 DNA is TGTGCCAGCAGCTCGAGGGTGGGGAATTCACCCCTCCACTTT. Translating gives CASSSRVGNSPLHF.

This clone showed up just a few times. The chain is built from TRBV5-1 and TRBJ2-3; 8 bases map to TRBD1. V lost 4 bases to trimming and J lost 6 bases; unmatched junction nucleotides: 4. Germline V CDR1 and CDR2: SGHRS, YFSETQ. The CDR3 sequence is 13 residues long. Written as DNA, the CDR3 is TGCGCCAGCAGCCCCGGACAGGGTGATACGCAGTATTTT. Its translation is CASSPGQGDTQYF. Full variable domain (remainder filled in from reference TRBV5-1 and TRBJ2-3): KAGVTQTPRYLIKTRGQQVTLSCSPISGHRSVSWYQQTPGQGLQFLFEYFSETQRNKGNFPGRFSGRQFSNSRSEMNVSTLELGDSALYLCASSPGQGDTQYFGPGTRLTVL.

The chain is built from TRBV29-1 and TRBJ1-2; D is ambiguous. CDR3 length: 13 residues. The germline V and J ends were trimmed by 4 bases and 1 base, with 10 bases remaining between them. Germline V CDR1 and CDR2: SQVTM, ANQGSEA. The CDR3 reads CSVVTDFNYGYTF. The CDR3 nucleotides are TGCAGCGTTGTAACGGACTTTAACTATGGCTACACCTTC.

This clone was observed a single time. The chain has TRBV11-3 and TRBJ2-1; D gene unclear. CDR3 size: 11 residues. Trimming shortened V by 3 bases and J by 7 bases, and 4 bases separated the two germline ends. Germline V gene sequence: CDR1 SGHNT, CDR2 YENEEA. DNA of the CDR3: TGTGCCAGCAGCTTTCTTAATGAGCAGTTCTTC. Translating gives CASSFLNEQFF.

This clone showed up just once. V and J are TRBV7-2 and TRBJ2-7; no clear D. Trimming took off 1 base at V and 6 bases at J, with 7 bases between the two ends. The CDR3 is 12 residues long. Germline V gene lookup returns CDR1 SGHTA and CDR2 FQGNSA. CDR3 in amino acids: CASSLVHPEQYF. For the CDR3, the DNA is TGTGCCAGCAGCTTAGTCCATCCCGAGCAGTACTTC.

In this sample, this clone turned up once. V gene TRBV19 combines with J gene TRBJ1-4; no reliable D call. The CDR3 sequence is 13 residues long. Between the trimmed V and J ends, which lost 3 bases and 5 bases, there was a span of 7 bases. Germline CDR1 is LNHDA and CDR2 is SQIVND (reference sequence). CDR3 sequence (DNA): TGTGCCAGTAGTATCCGTTGGAATGAAAAACTGTTTTTT. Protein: CASSIRWNEKLFF.

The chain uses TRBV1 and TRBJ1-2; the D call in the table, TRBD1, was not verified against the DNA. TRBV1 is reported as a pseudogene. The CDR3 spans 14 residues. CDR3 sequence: CTSSQVRKTYGYTF. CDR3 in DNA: TGCACCAGCAGTCAGGTGCGAAAGACCTATGGCTACACCTTC.

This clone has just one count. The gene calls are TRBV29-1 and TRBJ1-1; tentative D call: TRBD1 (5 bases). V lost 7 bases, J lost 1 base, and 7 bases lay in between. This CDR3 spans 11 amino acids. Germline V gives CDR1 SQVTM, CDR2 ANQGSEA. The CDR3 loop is CSAGENTEAFF. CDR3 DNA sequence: TGCAGCGCGGGGGAGAACACTGAAGCTTTCTTT.

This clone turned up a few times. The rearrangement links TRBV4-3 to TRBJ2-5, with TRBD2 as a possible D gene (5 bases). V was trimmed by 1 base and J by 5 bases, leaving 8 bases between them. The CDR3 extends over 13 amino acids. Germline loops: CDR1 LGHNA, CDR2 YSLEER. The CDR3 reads CASSQVRGETQYF. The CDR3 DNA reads TGCGCCAGCAGCCAAGTAAGAGGGGAGACCCAGTACTTC.

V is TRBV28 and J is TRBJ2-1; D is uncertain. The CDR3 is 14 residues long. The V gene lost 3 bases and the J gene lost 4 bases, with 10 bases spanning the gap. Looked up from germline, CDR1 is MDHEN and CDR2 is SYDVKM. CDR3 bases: TGTGCCAGCAGTTTCCTTGGTCAATACAATGAGCAGTTCTTC. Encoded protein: CASSFLGQYNEQFF.

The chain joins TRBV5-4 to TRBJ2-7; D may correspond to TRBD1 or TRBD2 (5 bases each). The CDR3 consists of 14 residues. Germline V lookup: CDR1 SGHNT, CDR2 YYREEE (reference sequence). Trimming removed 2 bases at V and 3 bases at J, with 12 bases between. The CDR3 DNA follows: TGTGCCAGCAGCTTAAACGGAGGACACTACGAGCAGTACTTC. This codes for CASSLNGGHYEQYF.

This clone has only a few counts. In DNA, the CDR3 is TGTGCCAGAAGCTTGGCCGTGGGGGAAAGCTACGAGCAGTACTTC. Its translation is CARSLAVGESYEQYF. This chain uses TRBV5-3 with TRBJ2-7; tentatively, D is TRBD1 or TRBD2 (5 bases each). TRBV5-3 is assigned to the ORF class and has an uncertain function. V lost 0 bases to trimming and J lost 3 bases, with 13 bases between them. The CDR3 extends over 15 amino acids.

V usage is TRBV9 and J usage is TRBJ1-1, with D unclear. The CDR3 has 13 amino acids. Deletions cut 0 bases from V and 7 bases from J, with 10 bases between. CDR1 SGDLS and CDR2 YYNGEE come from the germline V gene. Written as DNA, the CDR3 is TGTGCCAGCAGCGTAGGACAAGACGTTGAAGCTTTCTTT. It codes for CASSVGQDVEAFF.

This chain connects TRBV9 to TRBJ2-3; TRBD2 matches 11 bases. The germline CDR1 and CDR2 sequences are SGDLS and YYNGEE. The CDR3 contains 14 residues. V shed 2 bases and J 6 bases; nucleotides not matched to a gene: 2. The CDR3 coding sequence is TGTGCCAGCAGCGTTAGCGGGGGGGCCGATACGCAGTATTTT. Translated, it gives CASSVSGGADTQYF.

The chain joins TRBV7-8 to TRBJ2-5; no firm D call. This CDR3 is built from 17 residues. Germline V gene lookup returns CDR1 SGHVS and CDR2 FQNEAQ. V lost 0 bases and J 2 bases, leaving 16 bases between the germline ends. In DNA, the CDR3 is TGTGCCAGCAGCTTAGCGCTGAGGTGGGGTTATCAAGAGACCCAGTACTTC. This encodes CASSLALRWGYQETQYF.

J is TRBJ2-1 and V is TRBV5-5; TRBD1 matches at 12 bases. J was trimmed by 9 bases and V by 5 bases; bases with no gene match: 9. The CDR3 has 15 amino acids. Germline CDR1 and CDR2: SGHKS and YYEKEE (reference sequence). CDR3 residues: CASSTGQGALGEQFF. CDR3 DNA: TGTGCCAGCAGTACGGGACAGGGGGCGTTGGGTGAGCAGTTCTTC.

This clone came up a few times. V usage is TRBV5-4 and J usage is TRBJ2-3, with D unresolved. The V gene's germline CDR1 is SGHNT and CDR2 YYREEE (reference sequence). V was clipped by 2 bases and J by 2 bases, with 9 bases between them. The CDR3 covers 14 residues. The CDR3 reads CASSFELNTDTQYF. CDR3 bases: TGTGCCAGCAGCTTCGAATTAAACACAGATACGCAGTATTTT. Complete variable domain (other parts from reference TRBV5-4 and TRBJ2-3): ETGVTQSPTHLIKTRGQQVTLRCSSQSGHNTVSWYQQALGQGPQFIFQYYREEENGRGNFPPRFSGLQFPNYSSELNVNALELDDSALYLCASSFELNTDTQYFGPGTRLTVL.

This CDR3 is CASSFWQGGQPQHF. CDR3 bases: TGTGCCAGCAGTTTTTGGCAGGGCGGTCAGCCCCAGCATTTT. V and J are TRBV7-2 and TRBJ1-5, with D maybe TRBD1 (5 bases). The CDR3 extends over 14 amino acids. In germline, CDR1 is SGHTA, CDR2 FQGNSA. Trimming shortened V by 6 bases and J by 6 bases, and 15 bases separated the two germline ends.